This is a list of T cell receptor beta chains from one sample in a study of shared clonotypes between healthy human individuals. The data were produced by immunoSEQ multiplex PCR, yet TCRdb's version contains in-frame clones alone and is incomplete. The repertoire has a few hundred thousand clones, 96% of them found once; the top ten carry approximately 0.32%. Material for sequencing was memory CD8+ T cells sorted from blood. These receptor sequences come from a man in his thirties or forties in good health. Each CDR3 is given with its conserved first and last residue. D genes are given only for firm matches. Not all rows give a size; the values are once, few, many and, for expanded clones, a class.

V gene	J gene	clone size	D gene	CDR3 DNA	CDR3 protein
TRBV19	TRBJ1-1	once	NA	TGTGCCAGTAGTGGGGCAAGGGTTATTATGAACACTGAAGCTTTCTTT	CASSGARVIMNTEAFF
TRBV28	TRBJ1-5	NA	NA	TGTGCCAGCAGTTTAATATCAGGGGCTAATCAGCCCCAGCATTTT	CASSLISGANQPQHF
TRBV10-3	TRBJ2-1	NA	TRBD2	TGTGCCATCAGTGCTGCGGGAGGGCCTCGGGAGCAGTTCTTC	CAISAAGGPREQFF
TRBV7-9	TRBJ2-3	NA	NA	TGTGCCAGCAGCTTTTTTAGTCGCACAGATACGCAGTATTTT	CASSFFSRTDTQYF
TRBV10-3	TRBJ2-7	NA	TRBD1	TGTGCCATCAGTGGGACAGGGGCCTACGAGCAGTACTTC	CAISGTGAYEQYF
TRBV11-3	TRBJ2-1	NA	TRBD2	TGTGCCAGCAGCTTAAGCGGGAGGGGTTGGGATGAGCAGTTCTTC	CASSLSGRGWDEQFF
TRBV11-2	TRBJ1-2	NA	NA	TGTGCCAGCAGCTTGGGAGGGGGCTACACCTTC	CASSLGGGYTF
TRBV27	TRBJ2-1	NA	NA	TGTGCCATCTCATCGACCTCCTACAATGAGCAGTTCTTC	CAISSTSYNEQFF
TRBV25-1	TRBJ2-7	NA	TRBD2	TGTGCCAGCAGTGAAAGGGCCCTTCTAGCGGAGTACTTC	CASSERALLAEYF
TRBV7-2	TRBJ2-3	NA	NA	TGTGCCAGCAGCTTAGTTGGTCCTAGCGTGCCTTTGGATACGCAGTATTTT	CASSLVGPSVPLDTQYF
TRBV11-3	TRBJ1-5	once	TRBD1	TGTGCCAGCAGCCACAGGGGGATGGGCAATCAGCCCCAGCATTTT	CASSHRGMGNQPQHF
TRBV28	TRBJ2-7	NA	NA	TGTGCCAGCAGTTTATGGCAGGGAATTCCCTACGAGCAGTACTTC	CASSLWQGIPYEQYF
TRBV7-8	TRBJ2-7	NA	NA	TGTGCCAGCAGCTTACAGGGGATTGCCGAGCAGTACTTC	CASSLQGIAEQYF
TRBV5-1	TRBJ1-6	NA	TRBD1	TGCGCCAGCAGCTTGGTGGGACAGGGGGCGAGGACCTATAATTCACCCCTCCACTTT	CASSLVGQGARTYNSPLHF
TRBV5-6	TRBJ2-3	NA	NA	TGTGCCAGCAGCTTGGTATCTAGGGGCACAGATACGCAGTATTTT	CASSLVSRGTDTQYF
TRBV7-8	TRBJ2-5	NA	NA	TGTGCCAGCAGCTTATATATGGGCCAAGAGACCCAGTACTTC	CASSLYMGQETQYF
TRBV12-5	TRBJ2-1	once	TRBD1	TGTGCTAGTGGTTTGGTACAGGGGGATGAGCAGTTCTTC	CASGLVQGDEQFF
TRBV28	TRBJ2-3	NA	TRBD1	TGTGCCAGCAGTTCAGGGGGCAGAAATACGCAGTATTTT	CASSSGGRNTQYF
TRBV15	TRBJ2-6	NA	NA	TGTGCCACCTCTAAAGACTCTGGGGCCAACGTCCTGACTTTC	CATSKDSGANVLTF
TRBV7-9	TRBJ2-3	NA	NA	TGTGCCAGCAGCTTAGGGGACACAGATACGCAGTATTTT	CASSLGDTDTQYF
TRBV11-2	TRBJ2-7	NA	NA	TGTGCCAGCAGCGCGGGGGGGACAGGGGAACACTTC	CASSAGGTGEHF
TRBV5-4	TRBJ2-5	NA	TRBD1	TGTGCCAGCAGCTCCGGACAGGGAAAAGAGACCCAGTACTTC	CASSSGQGKETQYF
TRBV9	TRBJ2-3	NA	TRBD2	TGTGCCAGCAGCTTAAAAGGACTAGCGAGTAGCACAGATACGCAGTATTTT	CASSLKGLASSTDTQYF
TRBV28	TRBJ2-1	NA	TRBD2	TGTGCCAGCAGTGGCGGGAGGTGGGATGAGCAGTTCTTC	CASSGGRWDEQFF
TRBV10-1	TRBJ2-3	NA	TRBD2	TGCGCCAGCAGTGAGTCTGCCAGCGGGAGGGCAGATACGCAGTATTTT	CASSESASGRADTQYF
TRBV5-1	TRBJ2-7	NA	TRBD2	TGCGCCAGCAGCCGGACTAGCGGGAGCTACGAGCAGTACTTC	CASSRTSGSYEQYF
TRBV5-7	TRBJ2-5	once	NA	TGTGCCAGCAGCCAGGCTATGGGGCTCCAAGAGACCCAGTACTTC	CASSQAMGLQETQYF
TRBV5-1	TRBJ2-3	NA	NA	TGCGCCAGCAGCTTAACGACTTTCGATACGCAGTATTTT	CASSLTTFDTQYF
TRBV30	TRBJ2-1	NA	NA	TGTGCCTGGACCAGGGGCGCCTCCTACAATGAGCAGTTCTTC	CAWTRGASYNEQFF
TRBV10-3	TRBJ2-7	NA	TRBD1	TGTGCCATCAGTGCTACAGGGGTGTGGGAGCAGTACTTC	CAISATGVWEQYF
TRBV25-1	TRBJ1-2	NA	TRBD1	TGTGCCAGCAGTGAACCCGGACAGGGTGGCTACACCTTC	CASSEPGQGGYTF
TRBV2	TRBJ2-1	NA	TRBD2	TGTGCCAGCTCTCGGGCGGGAGGGCCGGAGAATGAGCAGTTCTTC	CASSRAGGPENEQFF
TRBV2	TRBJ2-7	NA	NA	TGTGCCAGCAGGAGAGACTATTCCTACGAGCAGTACTTC	CASRRDYSYEQYF
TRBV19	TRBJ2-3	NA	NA	TGTGCCAGTAGTCAAGACCCTGGTTGGGATACGCAGTATTTT	CASSQDPGWDTQYF
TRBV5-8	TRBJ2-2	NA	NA	TGTGCCAGCAAGCGCCCGGGAGCGAACACCGGGGAGCTGTTTTTT	CASKRPGANTGELFF
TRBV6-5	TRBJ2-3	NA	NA	TGTGCCAGCAGTCCCAGCACAGATACGCAGTATTTT	CASSPSTDTQYF
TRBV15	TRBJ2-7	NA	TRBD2	TGTGCCACCAGCAGAGGTCAGACTAGCGGGAGTAAGGACGAGCAGTACTTC	CATSRGQTSGSKDEQYF
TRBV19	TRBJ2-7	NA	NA	TGTGCCAGTGGGGACGCCGACGAGCAGTACTTC	CASGDADEQYF
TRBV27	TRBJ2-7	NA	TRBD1	TGTGCCAGCAGTCTGCAACGCGGGACAGGCCATAACGAGCAGTACTTC	CASSLQRGTGHNEQYF
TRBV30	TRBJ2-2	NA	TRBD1	TGTGCCTGGAGGTTGGGACAGACCACCGGGGAGCTGTTTTTT	CAWRLGQTTGELFF
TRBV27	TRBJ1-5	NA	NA	TGTGCCAGCAGTCCTAAAACACCCCGCCTCGGTCAGCCCCAGCATTTT	CASSPKTPRLGQPQHF
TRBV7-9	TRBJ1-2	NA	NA	TGTGCCAGCAGCTTAGTCTCCTATGGCTACACCTTC	CASSLVSYGYTF
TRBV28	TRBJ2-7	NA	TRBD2	TGTGCCAGCAGTCCGATAAGCGGGAGGACCGACTACGAGCAGTACTTC	CASSPISGRTDYEQYF
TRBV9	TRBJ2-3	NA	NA	TGTGCCAGCACGGGGAGACGCACAGATACGCAGTATTTT	CASTGRRTDTQYF
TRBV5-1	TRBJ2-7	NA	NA	TGCGCCAGCAGCTACATTCTCGGACAGTACGAGCAGTACTTC	CASSYILGQYEQYF
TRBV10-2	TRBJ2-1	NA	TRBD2	TGCGCCAGCAGTGTTCTCGGGACTAGCGGGAACAATGAGCAGTTCTTC	CASSVLGTSGNNEQFF
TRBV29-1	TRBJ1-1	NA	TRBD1	TGCAGCGTTGCCAGGGGGCTGAACACTGAAGCTTTCTTT	CSVARGLNTEAFF
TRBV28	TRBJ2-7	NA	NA	TGTGCCAGCAGCTACGGGCCTTACGAGCAGTACTTC	CASSYGPYEQYF
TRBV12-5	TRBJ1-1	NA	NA	TGTGCTAGTGGTTTGCTAGTTCGCCAGGAAGCTTTCTTT	CASGLLVRQEAFF
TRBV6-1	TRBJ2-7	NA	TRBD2	TGTGCCAGCCCGGGACTAGGATTGGAGTACGAGCAGTACTTC	CASPGLGLEYEQYF
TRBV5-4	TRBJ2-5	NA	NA	TGTGCCAGCAGCTTGGTGACAGCTCAAGAGACCCAGTACTTC	CASSLVTAQETQYF
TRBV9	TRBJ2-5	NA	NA	TGTGCCAGCATCCCGGACAGCAAACTCTCCCAAGAGACCCAGTACTTC	CASIPDSKLSQETQYF
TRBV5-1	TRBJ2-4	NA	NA	TGCGCCAGCAGCTTGAACCGAAACCGGGAGTATGGAAACATTCAGTACTTC	CASSLNRNREYGNIQYF